One and the same sample provided the 30 T cell receptor beta chains below, sequenced in a study of cytomegalovirus exposure and HLA in healthy donors. Researchers ran the PCR with 60 Vbeta and 13 Jbeta primers. Clones were sequenced by immunoSEQ multiplex PCR, and TCRdb holds only the in-frame ones, with some missing. Of approximately 160,000 clones detected, around 77% appear once; the ten largest clones hold 1.5% to 1.9%. The source material was PBMCs. The receptors originated from a man between 40 and 49 years old in good health and CMV-seronegative.

In this sample, this clone turned up a few times. The chain employs TRBV12-5 and TRBJ1-1, with D hard to call. In germline, CDR1 is LGHNT, CDR2 FRNRAP. Deletions cut 2 bases from V and 5 bases from J, with 12 bases between. The CDR3 has 14 residues. CDR3 residues: CASGLLGPGTEAFF. The CDR3 nucleotides read TGTGCTAGTGGTTTGCTTGGTCCGGGGACTGAAGCTTTCTTT.

The V gene is TRBV28, the J gene TRBJ2-7; TRBD1 might be the D (5 bases). Germline CDR1 MDHEN, CDR2 SYDVKM. V shed 3 bases and J shed 0 bases, with 9 bases lying between them. This CDR3 has 14 residues. CDR3 bases: TGTGCCAGCAGTTTTCTGCAGGGCTCCTACGAGCAGTACTTC. Amino acids: CASSFLQGSYEQYF.

The rearrangement uses TRBV15 and TRBJ1-2; 7 bases agree with TRBD1. The CDR3 is made up of 13 amino acids. V shed 5 bases and J 4 bases; nucleotides not matched to a gene: 4. The V gene's germline CDR1 is LNHNV and CDR2 YYDKDF (reference sequence). The CDR3 sequence: CATSQGGVYGYTF. CDR3 DNA: TGTGCCACCAGCCAAGGGGGCGTCTATGGCTACACCTTC.

This clone was counted a few times. The V gene is TRBV19, the J gene TRBJ2-7, with 9 bases aligning to TRBD1. This CDR3 is built from 13 residues. CDR1 LNHDA and CDR2 SQIVND come from the germline V gene (reference sequence). V shed 6 bases, J shed 3 bases, and the junction held 3 bases outside the gene matches. The CDR3 DNA sequence: TGTGCCAGTAGCCGGGGACAGGGCTACGAGCAGTACTTC. It yields the protein CASSRGQGYEQYF.

This clone was picked up a small number of times. This rearrangement joins TRBV7-9 to TRBJ1-5; no clear D gene. Per the germline V gene, CDR1 is SEHNR and CDR2 is FQNEAQ (reference sequence). This CDR3 is 15 amino acids long. Trimming shortened V by 3 bases and J by 0 bases, and 9 bases separated the two germline ends. The CDR3 here is CASSFAGISNQPQHF. The CDR3, as DNA: TGTGCCAGCAGCTTTGCCGGGATTAGCAATCAGCCCCAGCATTTT.

Worth noting for this clone: At one end the junction does not follow the germline gene, possibly because of a read error. The chain combines TRBV7-9 with TRBJ2-7, with TRBD1 identical over 8 bases. CDR1 SEHNR and CDR2 FQNEAQ come from the germline V gene (reference sequence). The CDR3 spans 12 residues. As DNA, the CDR3 is TGTTCCAGCAGTGGACAGGGCTACGAGCAGTACTTC. Translating gives CSSSGQGYEQYF.

This chain connects TRBV14 to TRBJ2-5; the D gene is possibly TRBD1 (6 bases). The CDR3 extends over 16 amino acids. The germline V gene has CDR1 SGHDN and CDR2 FVKESK. Trimming shortened V by 4 bases and J by 2 bases, and 17 bases separated the two germline ends. The CDR3 coding sequence is TGTGCCAGCAGCCTGACCTACACAGGGATGCAAGAGACCCAGTACTTC. Encoded protein: CASSLTYTGMQETQYF.

The gene calls are TRBV5-4 and TRBJ1-2, with D possibly TRBD1 on 5 matching bases. Germline V gene lookup returns CDR1 SGHNT and CDR2 YYREEE (reference sequence). The CDR3 spans 13 residues. Trimming cost V 5 bases and J 2 bases, with 10 bases left between them. The CDR3 loop reads CASSPDKNYGYTF. DNA of the CDR3: TGTGCCAGCAGTCCGGACAAGAACTATGGCTACACCTTC.

This clone appeared a few times. CDR3 coding DNA: TGTGCCAGTAGTATATCCGGGGAGGTGAAGCCCCAGCATTTT. It is translated as CASSISGEVKPQHF. The genes are TRBV19 and TRBJ1-5; D is unclear. The CDR3 consists of 14 residues. V dropped 2 bases and J dropped 8 bases, with 13 bases sitting between them. Per germline, CDR1 LNHDA and CDR2 SQIVND (reference sequence).

There are a few counts of this clone. The CDR3 bases are TGTGCCTGGGGAGACGGGACAGATCTCGGTAATCAGCCCCAGCATTTT. This translates into CAWGDGTDLGNQPQHF. This chain links TRBV30 with TRBJ1-5; 7 nucleotides line up with TRBD1. V lost 5 bases to trimming and J lost 4 bases; unmatched junction nucleotides: 14. Germline CDR1 and CDR2: GTSNPN and SVGIG (reference sequence). The CDR3 runs to 16 residues.

This sequence joins TRBV15 and TRBJ1-3; possibly TRBD1 for D (5 bases). The V gene's germline CDR1 is LNHNV and CDR2 YYDKDF (reference sequence). V lost 4 bases, J lost 2 bases, and 9 bases lay in between. The CDR3 has 14 residues. The DNA for the CDR3 is TGTGCCACCAGCACCAGGACAACTGGAAACACCATATATTTT. This gives the protein CATSTRTTGNTIYF.

V usage is TRBV29-1 and J usage is TRBJ2-2; 12 nucleotides align to TRBD1. From germline, CDR1 is SQVTM and CDR2 ANQGSEA. V trimming: 4 bases; J trimming: 6 bases; junction bases outside the gene matches: 6. CDR3 length: 15 amino acids. CDR3 amino acids: CSVGVGTGGSGELFF. Here the CDR3 DNA reads TGCAGCGTTGGGGTGGGGACAGGGGGCTCCGGGGAGCTGTTTTTT.

The chain carries TRBV9 and TRBJ2-7; the match to TRBD2 covers 15 bases. Trimming cost V 4 bases and J 6 bases; bases outside gene matches: 2. The CDR3 totals 14 residues. Germline values: CDR1 SGDLS, CDR2 YYNGEE. The CDR3, as DNA: TGTGCCAGCAGCCGGGGACTAGCGGGAGGCGAGCAGTACGTC. This gives the protein CASSRGLAGGEQYV.

The chain recombines TRBV30 with TRBJ1-1; D unresolved. Trimming cost V 1 base and J 1 base, with 7 bases left between them. This CDR3 has 13 residues. Germline V CDR1 and CDR2: GTSNPN, SVGIG (reference sequence). CDR3 sequence (DNA): TGTGCCTGGAGTGGACGGAGGAACACTGAAGCTTTCTTT. Protein product: CAWSGRRNTEAFF.

The chain couples TRBV21-1 to TRBJ2-3; the tabulated D call, TRBD2, remains unverified against the DNA. TRBV21-1 is given as a pseudogene. There are 15 residues in the CDR3. The CDR3 DNA reads as TGTGCCAGCAGCAAAAGGACAGCGGGATGGGATACGCAGTATTTT. Encoded protein: CASSKRTAGWDTQYF.

The rearrangement uses TRBV9 and TRBJ2-1; D gene unclear. This CDR3 spans 15 amino acids. The V gene's germline CDR1 is SGDLS and CDR2 YYNGEE. Trimming shortened V by 0 bases and J by 2 bases, and 9 bases separated the two germline ends. The CDR3 here is CASSVDGAAYNEQFF. The CDR3 DNA sequence: TGTGCCAGCAGCGTAGACGGTGCTGCCTACAATGAGCAGTTCTTC. Drawing the rest from reference TRBV9 and TRBJ2-1, the complete variable domain is DSGVTQTPKHLITATGQRVTLRCSPRSGDLSVYWYQQSLDQGLQFLIQYYNGEERAKGNILERFSAQQFPDLHSELNLSSLELGDSALYFCASSVDGAAYNEQFFGPGTRLTVL.

V usage is TRBV28 and J usage is TRBJ1-3; D is undetermined. From germline, CDR1 is MDHEN and CDR2 SYDVKM. The CDR3 is 17 amino acids. Trimming stripped 2 bases from V and 9 bases from J, with 23 bases between. Here the CDR3 DNA reads TGTGCCAGCAGTTTAGGACTGGACCCCCATATTCCGGGCACCATATATTTT. Translating it yields CASSLGLDPHIPGTIYF.

V gene TRBV19 combines with J gene TRBJ1-2, with 7 bases fitting TRBD1. The germline gives CDR1 LNHDA, CDR2 SQIVND (reference sequence). The CDR3 totals 15 residues. The V segment lost 4 bases and the J segment 6 bases; nucleotides outside the gene matches: 11. CDR3 loop: CASSTTKTGYDGYTF. CDR3 bases: TGTGCCAGTAGTACCACTAAGACAGGGTACGATGGCTACACCTTC.

This chain joins TRBV19 and TRBJ2-7, with 11 bases matching TRBD2. With V trimmed by 6 bases and J by 3 bases, 7 bases remained unmatched. Germline assignment: CDR1 LNHDA and CDR2 SQIVND (reference sequence). This CDR3 has 15 amino acids. The CDR3 nucleotides are TGTGCCAGTAGACGAACTAGCGGGAGTAGCTACGAGCAGTACTTC. Translated, it gives CASRRTSGSSYEQYF.

The V and J genes are TRBV5-1 and TRBJ2-5; TRBD2 agrees at 12 bases. With 4 bases clipped from V and 3 bases from J, the junction kept 7 bases outside the gene matches. This CDR3 is built from 16 residues. The germline V gene encodes CDR1 SGHRS and CDR2 YFSETQ. The DNA of the CDR3 is TGCGCCAGCAGCCCCTTGACTAGCGGGAGAGAAGAGACCCAGTACTTC. Residues: CASSPLTSGREETQYF.

This clone has a handful of counts. V gene TRBV27 combines with J gene TRBJ2-7; 10 nucleotides agree with TRBD2. Germline values: CDR1 MNHEY, CDR2 SMNVEV (reference sequence). The CDR3 is 13 amino acids. V lost 4 bases and J lost 5; bases outside the gene matches: 2. CDR3 sequence reads: CASSYTSGDEQYF. In nucleotides, the CDR3 is TGTGCCAGCAGTTACACTAGCGGGGACGAGCAGTACTTC.

This clone has more than one count but fewer than ten. The chain carries TRBV18 and TRBJ1-5; 8 bases match TRBD1. The V gene end was trimmed by 4 bases and the J gene end by 5 bases; junction bases not matched to a gene: 10. This CDR3 has 16 residues. Per the germline V gene, CDR1 is KGHSH and CDR2 is LQKENI. CDR3 in DNA: TGTGCCAGCTCACTACCGGGACAGGCGAGGGATCAGCCCCAGCATTTT. The encoded protein is CASSLPGQARDQPQHF.

The chain uses TRBV18 and TRBJ2-7; D call uncertain. In germline, CDR1 is KGHSH, CDR2 LQKENI. V lost 4 bases to trimming and J lost 5 bases, with 12 bases between them. This CDR3 has 13 amino acids. CDR3 coding DNA: TGTGCCAGCTCACTTCTAGGTAGAAACGAGCAGTACGTC. Translated, it gives CASSLLGRNEQYV.

V and J are TRBV2 and TRBJ2-4; 11 bases map to TRBD2. V dropped 6 bases and J dropped 8; count of bases not matched to a gene: 9. Germline lookup yields CDR1 SNHLY and CDR2 FYNNEI. The CDR3 is 15 amino acids. In DNA form, the CDR3 reads TGTGCCAGCAGGGGTAGCGGGAGGGGGGGAGACATTCAGTACTTC. Translating gives CASRGSGRGGDIQYF.

This chain links TRBV6-5 with TRBJ2-2, with 10 positions matching TRBD1. This CDR3 spans 15 amino acids. V trimming: 1 base; J trimming: 5 bases; junction bases outside the gene matches: 1. Germline V CDR1 and CDR2: MNHEY, SVGAGI. CDR3 sequence reads: CASSYWTGGTGELFF. The CDR3 DNA is TGTGCCAGCAGTTACTGGACAGGGGGAACCGGGGAGCTGTTTTTT.

A remark on this clone: One end of the junction varies from germline; a read error may be responsible. V usage is TRBV7-9 and J usage is TRBJ1-4; 9 nucleotides align to TRBD1. CDR1 is SEHNR and CDR2 is FQNEAQ in the germline V gene (reference sequence). The CDR3 extends over 15 amino acids. CDR3 nucleotide sequence: TGTTCCAGCAGCTTCCCGGACAGGGGATTGGAAAAACTGTTTTTT. This codes for CSSSFPDRGLEKLFF.

The chain uses TRBV14 and TRBJ2-7; TRBD1 matches 7 bases. The germline gives CDR1 SGHDN, CDR2 FVKESK. The CDR3 runs 15 residues. The V gene end was trimmed by 4 bases and the J gene end by 2 bases; junction bases not matched to a gene: 8. CDR3 residues: CASSLSGTVPYEQYF. CDR3 coding DNA: TGTGCCAGCAGCCTCTCCGGGACAGTTCCCTACGAGCAGTACTTC.

This chain uses TRBV2 with TRBJ2-7; D gene uncertain. Germline V CDR1 and CDR2: SNHLY, FYNNEI. The V end lost 4 bases, the J end lost 6 bases, and 13 bases lay between the germline ends. The CDR3 loop spans 13 amino acids. CDR3: CASSVAVLGEQYV. DNA of the CDR3: TGTGCCAGCAGTGTCGCCGTGCTAGGCGAGCAGTACGTC.

The chain employs TRBV20-1 and TRBJ2-3, with a tentative D call TRBD1 (6 bases). V was pared by 6 bases and J by 8 bases, with 6 bases between. CDR1 and CDR2 (germline): DFQATT, SNEGSKA (reference sequence). The CDR3 runs to 9 residues. CDR3 in amino acids: CSARGTQYF. The CDR3 DNA reads TGCAGTGCCAGGGGTACGCAGTATTTT.

This clone came up a few times. This chain joins TRBV6-5 and TRBJ2-7; tentatively, D is TRBD1 (5 bases). The germline gives CDR1 MNHEY, CDR2 SVGAGI. Trimming shortened V by 6 bases and J by 2 bases, and 17 bases separated the two germline ends. The CDR3 is made up of 15 amino acids. The CDR3 DNA is TGTGCCAGCAGGCCTGTTCTCTTAGGGGCCTACGAGCAGTACTTC. Translated: CASRPVLLGAYEQYF.